This paragraph covers one TCR beta chain sequence. Its antigen is as yet unknown. The data originate from a study of T cell repertoires in cytomegalovirus infection. Overall study context: Epitope selection comprised recently identified HLA-C-restricted CMV epitopes and well-studied HLA-B-restricted CMV epitopes. An indication of both CMV infection and matching HLA type came from public TCR beta signatures.

The CDR3 is 16 amino acids. V lost 0 bases and J lost 4; bases outside the gene matches: 6. Germline CDR1 is ENHRY and CDR2 is SYGVKD. Findings and limits, study-wide: The study found HLA-C-restricted CMV-specific TCR beta clonotypes dominating the ex vivo response.

TCRdb reprocessed the reads via MiXCR and lists one record per CDR3 protein. Altogether about 570,000 distinct CDR3 sequences are present, about 39% being singletons, with the ten largest covering 48%. The V and J genes are TRBV10-3 and TRBJ2-7, with 10 positions matching TRBD1. The sequences come from cultured PBMCs, collected from culture after CMV antigen stimulation. This receptor was obtained from a human donor in good health (CMV status not recorded). Some clones in this sample may be carry-over from other donors' samples. In nucleotides, the CDR3 is TGTGCCATCAGTGAGTCTAAAGGGACAGGGGTTTACGAGCAGTACTTC. As protein: CAISESKGTGVYEQYF.